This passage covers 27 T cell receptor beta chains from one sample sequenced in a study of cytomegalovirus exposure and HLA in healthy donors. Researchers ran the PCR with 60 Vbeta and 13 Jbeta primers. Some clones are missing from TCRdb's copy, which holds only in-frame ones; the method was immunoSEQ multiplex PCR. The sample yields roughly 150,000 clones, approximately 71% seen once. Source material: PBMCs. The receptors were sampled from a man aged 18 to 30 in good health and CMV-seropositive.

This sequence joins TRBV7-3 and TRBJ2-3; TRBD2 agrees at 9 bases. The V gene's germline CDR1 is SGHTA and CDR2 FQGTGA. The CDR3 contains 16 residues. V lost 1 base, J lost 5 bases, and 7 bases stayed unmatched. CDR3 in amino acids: CASSLIAGGALDTQYF. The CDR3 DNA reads TGTGCCAGCAGCTTAATTGCGGGGGGGGCGTTAGATACGCAGTATTTT. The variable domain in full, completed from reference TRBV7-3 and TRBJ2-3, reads GAGVSQTPSNKVTEKGKYVELRCDPISGHTALYWYRQSLGQGPEFLIYFQGTGAADDSGLPNDRFFAVRPEGSVSTLKIQRTERGDSAVYLCASSLIAGGALDTQYFGPGTRLTVL.

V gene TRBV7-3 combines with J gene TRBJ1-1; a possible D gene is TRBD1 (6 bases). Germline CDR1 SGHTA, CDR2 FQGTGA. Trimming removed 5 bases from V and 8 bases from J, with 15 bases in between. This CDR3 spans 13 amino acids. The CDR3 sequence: CASSPIRGKEAFF. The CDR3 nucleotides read TGTGCCAGCAGCCCAATTAGGGGGAAAGAAGCTTTCTTT. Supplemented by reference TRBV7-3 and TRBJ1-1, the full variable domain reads GAGVSQTPSNKVTEKGKYVELRCDPISGHTALYWYRQSLGQGPEFLIYFQGTGAADDSGLPNDRFFAVRPEGSVSTLKIQRTERGDSAVYLCASSPIRGKEAFFGQGTRLTVV.

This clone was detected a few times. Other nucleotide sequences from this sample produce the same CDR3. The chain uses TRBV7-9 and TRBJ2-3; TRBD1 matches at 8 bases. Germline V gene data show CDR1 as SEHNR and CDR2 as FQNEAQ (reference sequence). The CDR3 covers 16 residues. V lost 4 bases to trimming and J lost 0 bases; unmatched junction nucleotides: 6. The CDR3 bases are TGTGCCAGCAGCTCCCTTTGGACAGGGAGCACAGATACGCAGTATTTT. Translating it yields CASSSLWTGSTDTQYF.

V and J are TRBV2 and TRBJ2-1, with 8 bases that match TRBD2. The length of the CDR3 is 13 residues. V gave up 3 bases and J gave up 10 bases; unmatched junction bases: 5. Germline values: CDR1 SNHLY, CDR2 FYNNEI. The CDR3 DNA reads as TGTGCCAGCAGTGAGAGCGGCGGGGGGGAGCAGTTCTTC. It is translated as CASSESGGGEQFF.

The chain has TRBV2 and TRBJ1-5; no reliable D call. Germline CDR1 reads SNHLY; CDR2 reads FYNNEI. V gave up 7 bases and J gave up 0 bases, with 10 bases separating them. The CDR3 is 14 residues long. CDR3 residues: CASTEVYSNQPQHF. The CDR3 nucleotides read TGTGCCAGCACGGAGGTTTATAGCAATCAGCCCCAGCATTTT.

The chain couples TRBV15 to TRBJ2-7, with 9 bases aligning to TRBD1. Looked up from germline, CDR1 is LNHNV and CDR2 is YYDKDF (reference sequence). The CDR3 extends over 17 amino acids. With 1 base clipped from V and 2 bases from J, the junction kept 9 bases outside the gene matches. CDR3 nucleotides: TGTGCCACCAGCAGAGCCTGGGCCCGGACAGGGGCCTACGAGCAGTACTTC. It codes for CATSRAWARTGAYEQYF.

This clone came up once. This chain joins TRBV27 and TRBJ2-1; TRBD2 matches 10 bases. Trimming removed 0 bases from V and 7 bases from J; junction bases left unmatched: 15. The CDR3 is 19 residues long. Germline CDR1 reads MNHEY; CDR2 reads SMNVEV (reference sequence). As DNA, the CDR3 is TGTGCCAGCAGTTTATCCGCGCGAAGCGGGAGGGCATGGGGGAATGAGCAGTTCTTC. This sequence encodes CASSLSARSGRAWGNEQFF.

The CDR3 sequence: CASSHPREGEGYEQYF. CDR3 DNA: TGTGCCAGCAGCCACCCCAGGGAAGGTGAAGGGTACGAGCAGTACTTC. The chain combines TRBV13 with TRBJ2-7, with a possible D match to TRBD1 (5 bases). The germline V gene encodes CDR1 PRHDT and CDR2 FYEKMQ (reference sequence). The CDR3 loop spans 16 amino acids. Trimming stripped 5 bases from V and 4 bases from J, with 21 bases between.

The CDR3, as DNA: TGTGCCAGCAGTCTTCTTCGGACAGGGTTGGGCACTGAAGCTTTCTTT. Its translation: CASSLLRTGLGTEAFF. This chain joins TRBV7-2 and TRBJ1-1, with 8 bases lining up with TRBD1. The germline gives CDR1 SGHTA, CDR2 FQGNSA. Losses at the gene ends were 6 bases for V and 4 bases for J; bases not matched to a gene: 13. This CDR3 region has 16 residues.

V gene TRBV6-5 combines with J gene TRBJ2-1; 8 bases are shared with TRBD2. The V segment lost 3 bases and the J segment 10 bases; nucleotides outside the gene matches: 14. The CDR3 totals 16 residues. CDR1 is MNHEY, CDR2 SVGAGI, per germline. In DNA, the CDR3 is TGTGCCAGCAGTTATATCTCCAGCGGGAGATTTAGGGAGCAGTTCTTC. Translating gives CASSYISSGRFREQFF.

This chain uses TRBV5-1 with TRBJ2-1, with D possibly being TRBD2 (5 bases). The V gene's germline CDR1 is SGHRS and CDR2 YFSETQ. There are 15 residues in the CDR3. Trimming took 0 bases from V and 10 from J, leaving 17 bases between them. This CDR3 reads CASSLEQSGVGEQFF. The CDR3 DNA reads TGCGCCAGCAGCTTGGAGCAAAGCGGAGTTGGCGAGCAGTTCTTC. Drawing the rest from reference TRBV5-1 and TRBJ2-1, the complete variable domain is KAGVTQTPRYLIKTRGQQVTLSCSPISGHRSVSWYQQTPGQGLQFLFEYFSETQRNKGNFPGRFSGRQFSNSRSEMNVSTLELGDSALYLCASSLEQSGVGEQFFGPGTRLTVL.

Here the CDR3 DNA reads TGTGCCAGCAGTTTAATGGCAGGCTACGAGCAGTACTTC. Amino acid sequence: CASSLMAGYEQYF. The chain combines TRBV27 with TRBJ2-7; D is uncertain. This CDR3 is 13 amino acids long. V dropped 2 bases and J dropped 3 bases, with 8 bases sitting between them. Germline CDR1 reads MNHEY; CDR2 reads SMNVEV (reference sequence).

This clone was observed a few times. The chain's CDR3 is CASSPPGQGGPYEQYF. In DNA, the CDR3 is TGTGCCAGCTCACCACCTGGACAGGGAGGACCATACGAGCAGTACTTC. The rearrangement joins TRBV18 to TRBJ2-7; 8 bases are a match to TRBD1. Trimming cost V 0 bases and J 4 bases; bases outside gene matches: 8. This CDR3 contains 16 residues. Per the germline V gene, CDR1 is KGHSH and CDR2 is LQKENI.

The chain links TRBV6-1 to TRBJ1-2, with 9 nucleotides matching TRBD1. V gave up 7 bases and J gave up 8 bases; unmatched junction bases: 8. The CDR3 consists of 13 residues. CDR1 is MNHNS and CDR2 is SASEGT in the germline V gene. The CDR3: CASTRTGVEGYTF. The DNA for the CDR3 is TGTGCCAGCACCCGGACAGGGGTGGAGGGCTACACCTTC.

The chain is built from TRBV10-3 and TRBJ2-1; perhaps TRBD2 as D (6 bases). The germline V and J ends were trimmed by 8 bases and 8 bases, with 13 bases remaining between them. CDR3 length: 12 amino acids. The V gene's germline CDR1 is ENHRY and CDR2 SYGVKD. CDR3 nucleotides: TGTGCCATCTCAGGCGGGGCCTATGAGCAGTTCTTC. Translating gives CAISGGAYEQFF.

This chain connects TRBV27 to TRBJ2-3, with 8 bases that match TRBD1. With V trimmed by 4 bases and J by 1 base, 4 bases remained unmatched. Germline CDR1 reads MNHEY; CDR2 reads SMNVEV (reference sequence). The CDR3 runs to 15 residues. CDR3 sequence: CASSSQTGGTDTQYF. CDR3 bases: TGTGCCAGCAGTTCTCAGACAGGGGGCACAGATACGCAGTATTTT.

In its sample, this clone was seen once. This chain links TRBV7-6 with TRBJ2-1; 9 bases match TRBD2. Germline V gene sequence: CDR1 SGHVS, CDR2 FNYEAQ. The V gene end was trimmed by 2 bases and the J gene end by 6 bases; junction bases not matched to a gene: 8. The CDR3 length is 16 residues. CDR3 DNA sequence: TGTGCCAGCAGCTTATGGGCGGGAGGGCCTGTCAATGAGCAGTTCTTC. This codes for CASSLWAGGPVNEQFF.

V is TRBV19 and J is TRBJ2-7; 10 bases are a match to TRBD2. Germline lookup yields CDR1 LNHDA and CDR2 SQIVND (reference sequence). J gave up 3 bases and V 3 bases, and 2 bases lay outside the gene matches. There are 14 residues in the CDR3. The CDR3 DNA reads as TGTGCCAGTAGTATCCTAGCGGGAGACTACGAGCAGTACTTC. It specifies CASSILAGDYEQYF.

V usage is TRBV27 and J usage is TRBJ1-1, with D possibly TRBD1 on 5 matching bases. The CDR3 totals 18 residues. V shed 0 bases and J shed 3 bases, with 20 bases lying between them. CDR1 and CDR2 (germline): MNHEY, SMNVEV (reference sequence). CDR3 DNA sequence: TGTGCCAGCAGTTTATCGGGGGGATCCTCGCTCCAGTACACTGAAGCTTTCTTT. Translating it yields CASSLSGGSSLQYTEAFF.

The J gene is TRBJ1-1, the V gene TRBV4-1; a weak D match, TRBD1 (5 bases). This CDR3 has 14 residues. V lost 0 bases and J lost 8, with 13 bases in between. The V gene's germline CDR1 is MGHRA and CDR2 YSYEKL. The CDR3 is CASSQEFGHREAFF. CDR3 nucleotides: TGCGCCAGCAGCCAAGAATTCGGACACAGAGAAGCTTTCTTT.

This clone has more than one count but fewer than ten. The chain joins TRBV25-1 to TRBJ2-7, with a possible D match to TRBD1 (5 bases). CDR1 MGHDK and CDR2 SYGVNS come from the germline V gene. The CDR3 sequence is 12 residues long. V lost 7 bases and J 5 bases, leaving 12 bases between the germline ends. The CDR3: CASKYSGNEQYF. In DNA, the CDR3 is TGTGCCAGCAAGTACTCAGGGAACGAGCAGTACTTC.

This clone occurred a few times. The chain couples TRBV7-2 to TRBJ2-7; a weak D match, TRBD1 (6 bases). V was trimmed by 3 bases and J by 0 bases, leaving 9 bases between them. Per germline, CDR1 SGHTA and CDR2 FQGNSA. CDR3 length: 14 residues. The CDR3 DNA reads TGTGCCAGCAGCTTCAGGGGCGACTCCTACGAGCAGTACTTC. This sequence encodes CASSFRGDSYEQYF.

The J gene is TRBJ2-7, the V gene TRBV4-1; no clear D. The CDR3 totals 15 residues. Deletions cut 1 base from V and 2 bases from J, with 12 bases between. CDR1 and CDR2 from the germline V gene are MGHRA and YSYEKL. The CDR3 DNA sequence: TGCGCCAGCAGCCAAGGTTCCGGTACCGCCTACGAGCAGTACTTC. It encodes CASSQGSGTAYEQYF.

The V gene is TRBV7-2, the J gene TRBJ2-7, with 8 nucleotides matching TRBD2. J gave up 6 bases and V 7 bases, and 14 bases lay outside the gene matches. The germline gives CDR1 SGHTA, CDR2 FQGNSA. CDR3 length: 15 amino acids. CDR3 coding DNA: TGTGCCAGCACCCCGCGGGCCAGCGGGAGAGCCGAGCAGTACTTC. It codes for CASTPRASGRAEQYF.

DNA for the CDR3: TGTGCCAGCAGCTCCGGACTAGCGGGGGGGCATGGTGAGCAGTTCTTC. Its translation: CASSSGLAGGHGEQFF. J is TRBJ2-1 and V is TRBV7-3; 15 bases align to TRBD2. This CDR3 contains 16 residues. Trimming at V came to 4 bases and at J to 9 bases, leaving 7 bases not matched to a gene. The V gene's germline CDR1 is SGHTA and CDR2 FQGTGA.

This CDR3 is CASSESGFNNGYTF. Here the CDR3 DNA reads TGTGCCAGCAGTGAGTCAGGATTTAATAATGGCTACACCTTC. This sequence joins TRBV2 and TRBJ1-2; no clear D gene. This CDR3 has 14 amino acids. V was trimmed by 3 bases and J by 6 bases, leaving 14 bases between them. CDR1 is SNHLY, CDR2 FYNNEI, per germline.

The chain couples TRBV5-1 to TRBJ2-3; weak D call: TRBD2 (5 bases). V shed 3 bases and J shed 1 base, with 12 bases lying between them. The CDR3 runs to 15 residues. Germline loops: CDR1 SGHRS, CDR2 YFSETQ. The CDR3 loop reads CASSWRRVRTDTQYF. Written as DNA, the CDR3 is TGCGCCAGCAGCTGGAGGCGAGTACGCACAGATACGCAGTATTTT.